This T cell receptor (beta chain) emerged from a study of T cells in women clearing cervical HPV infection. Study context: Cases were women with histologically confirmed HPV16-related CIN3 or worse, including 2 invasive cancers. Study-level findings and limits: CIN3+ cases had significantly higher TCR repertoire richness than controls, but evenness did not differ. Richness differences could reflect unmeasured T-cell content per sample. Cases and controls were distinguished at AUC over 0.75 by richness and V genes.

Libraries were prepared by immunoSEQ multiplex PCR; TCRdb keeps only in-frame clonotypes and omits some of them. In all, the sample yields about 20,000 clones. About this clone itself: The antigen is undetermined. The CDR3 end lies 3 residues beyond the end of the read and is filled in from the germline J gene. At the DNA level, this CDR3 is encoded by other sequences in the same sample as well.

The length of the CDR3 is 12 residues. Germline V CDR1 and CDR2: KGHSH, LQKENI. J was trimmed by 10 bases and V by 8 bases; bases with no gene match: 2. The sequence came from a woman between 18 and 70 years old with a cervical HPV16 infection that either progressed to CIN3+ or cleared (not recorded which). The V and J genes are TRBV18 and TRBJ1-6, with 10 positions matching TRBD1. The specimen was blood buffy coat. The CDR3 bases that were read are TGTGCCAGCGGGACAGGGGAATCACCC. This codes for CASGTGESP. From start to end, the CDR3 is CASGTGESPLHF.